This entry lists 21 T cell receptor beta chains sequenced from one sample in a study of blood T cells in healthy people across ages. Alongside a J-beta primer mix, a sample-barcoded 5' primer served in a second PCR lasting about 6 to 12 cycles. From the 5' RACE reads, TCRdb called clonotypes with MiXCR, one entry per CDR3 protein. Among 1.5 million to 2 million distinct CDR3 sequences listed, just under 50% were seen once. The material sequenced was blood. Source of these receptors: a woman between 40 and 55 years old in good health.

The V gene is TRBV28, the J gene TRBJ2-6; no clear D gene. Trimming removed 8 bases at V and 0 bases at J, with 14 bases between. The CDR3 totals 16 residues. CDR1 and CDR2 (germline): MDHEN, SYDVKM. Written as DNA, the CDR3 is TGTGCCAGCGATAAGGCACCGCTCTCTGGGGCCAACGTCCTGACTTTC. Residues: CASDKAPLSGANVLTF.

The CDR3 DNA is TGCAGCGTTGAAGGGGGACTAGCAGTTTCCTACAATGAGCAGTTCTTC. Protein: CSVEGGLAVSYNEQFF. The chain joins TRBV29-1 to TRBJ2-1, with 9 bases lining up with TRBD2. The CDR3 runs to 16 residues. The junction had 5 bases not matched to a gene; V was cut back by 1 base and J by 1 base. Germline CDR1 and CDR2: SQVTM and ANQGSEA.

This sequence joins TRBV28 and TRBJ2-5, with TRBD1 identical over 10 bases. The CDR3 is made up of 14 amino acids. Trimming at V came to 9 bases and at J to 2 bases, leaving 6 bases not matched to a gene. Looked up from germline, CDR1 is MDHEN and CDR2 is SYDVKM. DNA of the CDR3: TGTGCCAGTCGGGGACAGGGGAAACAAGAGACCCAGTACTTC. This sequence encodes CASRGQGKQETQYF.

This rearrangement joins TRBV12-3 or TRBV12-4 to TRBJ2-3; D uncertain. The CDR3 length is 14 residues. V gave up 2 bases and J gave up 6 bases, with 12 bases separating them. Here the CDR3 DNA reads TGTGCCAGCAGTTTAAGCGACTCTAGGGATACGCAGTATTTT. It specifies CASSLSDSRDTQYF.

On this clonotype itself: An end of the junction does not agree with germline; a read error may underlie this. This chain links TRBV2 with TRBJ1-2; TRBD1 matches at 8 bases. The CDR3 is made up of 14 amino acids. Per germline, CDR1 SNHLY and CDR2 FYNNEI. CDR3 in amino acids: CASSEDRGIYGYTF. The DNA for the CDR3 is TGTGCCAGCAGCGAAGACAGGGGAATCTATGGCTACACCTTC.

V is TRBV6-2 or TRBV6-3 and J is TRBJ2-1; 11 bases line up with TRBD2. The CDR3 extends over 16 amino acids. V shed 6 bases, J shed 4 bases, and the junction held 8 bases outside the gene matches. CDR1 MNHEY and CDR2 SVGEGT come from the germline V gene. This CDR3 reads CASRLAGGLPYNEQFF. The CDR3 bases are TGTGCCAGCAGGCTAGCGGGGGGCCTACCATACAATGAGCAGTTCTTC.

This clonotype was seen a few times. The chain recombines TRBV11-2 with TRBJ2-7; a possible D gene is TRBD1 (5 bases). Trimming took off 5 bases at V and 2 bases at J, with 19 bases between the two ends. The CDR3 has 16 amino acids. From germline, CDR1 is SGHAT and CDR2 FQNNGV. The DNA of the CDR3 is TGTGCCAGCAGCGACCAAATTCAGGGTCTCACCTACGAGCAGTACTTC. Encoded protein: CASSDQIQGLTYEQYF. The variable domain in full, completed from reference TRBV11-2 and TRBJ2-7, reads EAGVAQSPRYKIIEKRQSVAFWCNPISGHATLYWYQQILGQGPKLLIQFQNNGVVDDSQLPKDRFSAERLKGVDSTLKIQPAKLEDSAVYLCASSDQIQGLTYEQYFGPGTRLTVT.

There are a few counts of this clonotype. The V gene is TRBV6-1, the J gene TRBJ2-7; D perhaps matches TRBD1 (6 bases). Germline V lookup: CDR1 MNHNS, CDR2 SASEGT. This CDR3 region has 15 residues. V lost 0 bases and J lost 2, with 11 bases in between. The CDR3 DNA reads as TGTGCCAGCAGTGAAGCGCACCAGGGGACCTACGAGCAGTACTTC. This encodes CASSEAHQGTYEQYF.

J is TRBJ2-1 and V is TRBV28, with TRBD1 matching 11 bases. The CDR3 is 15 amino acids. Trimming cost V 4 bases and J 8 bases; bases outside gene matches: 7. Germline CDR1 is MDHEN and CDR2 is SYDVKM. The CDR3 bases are TGTGCCAGCAGTTCCCCGGGACAGGGGGGAGATGAGCAGTTCTTC. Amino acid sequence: CASSSPGQGGDEQFF.

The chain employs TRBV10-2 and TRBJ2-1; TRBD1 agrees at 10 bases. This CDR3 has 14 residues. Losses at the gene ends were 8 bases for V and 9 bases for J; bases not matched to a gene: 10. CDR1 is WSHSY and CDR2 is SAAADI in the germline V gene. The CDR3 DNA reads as TGCGCCAGCCGGAGACAGGGGGCGCGGGGTGAGCAGTTCTTC. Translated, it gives CASRRQGARGEQFF.

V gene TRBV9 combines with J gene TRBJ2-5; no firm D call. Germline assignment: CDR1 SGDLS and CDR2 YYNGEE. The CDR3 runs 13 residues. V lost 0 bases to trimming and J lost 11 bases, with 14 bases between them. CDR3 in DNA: TGTGCCAGCAGCGTAGTCCCAGCTAATGAGCAGTACTTC. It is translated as CASSVVPANEQYF.

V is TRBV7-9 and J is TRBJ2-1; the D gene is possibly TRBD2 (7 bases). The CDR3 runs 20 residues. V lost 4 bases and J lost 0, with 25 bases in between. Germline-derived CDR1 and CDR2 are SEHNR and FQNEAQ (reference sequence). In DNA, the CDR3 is TGTGCCAGCAGCTCCCCTCCGGGGGCGGGAGCCCCGGTCTCCTACAATGAGCAGTTCTTC. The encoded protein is CASSSPPGAGAPVSYNEQFF.

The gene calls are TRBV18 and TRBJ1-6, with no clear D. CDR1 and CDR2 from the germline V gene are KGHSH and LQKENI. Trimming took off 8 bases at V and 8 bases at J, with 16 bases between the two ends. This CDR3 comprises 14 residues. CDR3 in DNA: TGTGCCAGCGATCTACGGCACGGTGATTCACCCCTCCACTTT. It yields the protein CASDLRHGDSPLHF.

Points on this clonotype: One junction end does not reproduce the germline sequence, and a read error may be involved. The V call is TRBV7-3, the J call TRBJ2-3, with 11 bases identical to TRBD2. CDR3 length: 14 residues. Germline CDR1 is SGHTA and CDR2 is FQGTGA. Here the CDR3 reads CASSLTSGTDMQYF. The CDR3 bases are TGTGCCAGCAGCCTGACTAGCGGGACAGATATGCAGTATTTT.

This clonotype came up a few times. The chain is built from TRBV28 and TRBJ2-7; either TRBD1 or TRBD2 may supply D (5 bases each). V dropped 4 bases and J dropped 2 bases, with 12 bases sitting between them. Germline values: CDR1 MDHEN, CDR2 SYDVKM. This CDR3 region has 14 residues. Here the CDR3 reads CASSSGDEPYEQYF. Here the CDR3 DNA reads TGTGCCAGCAGTTCCGGGGACGAACCCTACGAGCAGTACTTC.

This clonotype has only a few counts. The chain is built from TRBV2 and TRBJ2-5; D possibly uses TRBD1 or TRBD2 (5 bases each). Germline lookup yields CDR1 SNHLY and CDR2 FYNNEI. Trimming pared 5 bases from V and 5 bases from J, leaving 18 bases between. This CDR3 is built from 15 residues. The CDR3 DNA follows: TGTGCCAGCAGTACGGGACCTGGGATGTCGGAGACCCAGTACTTC. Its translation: CASSTGPGMSETQYF.

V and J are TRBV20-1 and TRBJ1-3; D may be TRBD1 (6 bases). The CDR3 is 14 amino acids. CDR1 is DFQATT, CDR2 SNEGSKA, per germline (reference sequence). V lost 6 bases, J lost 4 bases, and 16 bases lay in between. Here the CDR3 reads CSATNRVEGNTIYF. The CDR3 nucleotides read TGCAGTGCCACAAACAGGGTCGAAGGAAACACCATATATTTT.

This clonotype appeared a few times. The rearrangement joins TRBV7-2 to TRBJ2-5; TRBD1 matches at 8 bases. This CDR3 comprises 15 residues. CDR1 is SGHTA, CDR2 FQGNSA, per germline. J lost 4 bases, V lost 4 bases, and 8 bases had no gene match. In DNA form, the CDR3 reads TGTGCCAGCAGCTCGGGACAGGTGGTTCGAGAGACCCAGTACTTC. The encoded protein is CASSSGQVVRETQYF.

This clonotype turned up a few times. In DNA form, the CDR3 reads TGTGCCAGCAGCTTATCAGGAGCCAGGGACGGAGGCTATGGCTACACCTTC. Its protein is CASSLSGARDGGYGYTF. This sequence joins TRBV7-2 and TRBJ1-2, with D possibly TRBD1 on 5 matching bases. The CDR3 totals 17 residues. The germline V and J ends were trimmed by 2 bases and 4 bases, with 20 bases remaining between them. Looked up from germline, CDR1 is SGHTA and CDR2 is FQGNSA. The full variable domain, rest sourced from reference TRBV7-2 and TRBJ1-2, is GAGVSQSPSNKVTEKGKDVELRCDPISGHTALYWYRQSLGQGLEFLIYFQGNSAPDKSGLPSDRFSAERTGGSVSTLTIQRTQQEDSAVYLCASSLSGARDGGYGYTFGSGTRLTVV.

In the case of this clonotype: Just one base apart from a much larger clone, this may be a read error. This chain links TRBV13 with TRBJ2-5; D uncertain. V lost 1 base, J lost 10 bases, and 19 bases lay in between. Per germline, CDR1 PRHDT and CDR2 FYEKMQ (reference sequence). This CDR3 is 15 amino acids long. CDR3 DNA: TGTGCCAGCAGCTTAGCGGCCAGTTCCCGGTGGGACCAGTACTTC. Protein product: CASSLAASSRWDQYF.

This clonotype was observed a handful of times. The CDR3 sequence: CASSGRAGFYGYTF. Written as DNA, the CDR3 is TGTGCCAGCAGCGGCCGAGCAGGGTTCTATGGCTACACCTTC. The chain joins TRBV7-2 to TRBJ1-2; weak D call: TRBD1 (5 bases). Germline V gives CDR1 SGHTA, CDR2 FQGNSA. The CDR3 has 14 amino acids. Trimming took 5 bases from V and 4 from J, leaving 14 bases between them. Full variable domain (outside the CDR3, taken from reference TRBV7-2 and TRBJ1-2): GAGVSQSPSNKVTEKGKDVELRCDPISGHTALYWYRQSLGQGLEFLIYFQGNSAPDKSGLPSDRFSAERTGGSVSTLTIQRTQQEDSAVYLCASSGRAGFYGYTFGSGTRLTVV.